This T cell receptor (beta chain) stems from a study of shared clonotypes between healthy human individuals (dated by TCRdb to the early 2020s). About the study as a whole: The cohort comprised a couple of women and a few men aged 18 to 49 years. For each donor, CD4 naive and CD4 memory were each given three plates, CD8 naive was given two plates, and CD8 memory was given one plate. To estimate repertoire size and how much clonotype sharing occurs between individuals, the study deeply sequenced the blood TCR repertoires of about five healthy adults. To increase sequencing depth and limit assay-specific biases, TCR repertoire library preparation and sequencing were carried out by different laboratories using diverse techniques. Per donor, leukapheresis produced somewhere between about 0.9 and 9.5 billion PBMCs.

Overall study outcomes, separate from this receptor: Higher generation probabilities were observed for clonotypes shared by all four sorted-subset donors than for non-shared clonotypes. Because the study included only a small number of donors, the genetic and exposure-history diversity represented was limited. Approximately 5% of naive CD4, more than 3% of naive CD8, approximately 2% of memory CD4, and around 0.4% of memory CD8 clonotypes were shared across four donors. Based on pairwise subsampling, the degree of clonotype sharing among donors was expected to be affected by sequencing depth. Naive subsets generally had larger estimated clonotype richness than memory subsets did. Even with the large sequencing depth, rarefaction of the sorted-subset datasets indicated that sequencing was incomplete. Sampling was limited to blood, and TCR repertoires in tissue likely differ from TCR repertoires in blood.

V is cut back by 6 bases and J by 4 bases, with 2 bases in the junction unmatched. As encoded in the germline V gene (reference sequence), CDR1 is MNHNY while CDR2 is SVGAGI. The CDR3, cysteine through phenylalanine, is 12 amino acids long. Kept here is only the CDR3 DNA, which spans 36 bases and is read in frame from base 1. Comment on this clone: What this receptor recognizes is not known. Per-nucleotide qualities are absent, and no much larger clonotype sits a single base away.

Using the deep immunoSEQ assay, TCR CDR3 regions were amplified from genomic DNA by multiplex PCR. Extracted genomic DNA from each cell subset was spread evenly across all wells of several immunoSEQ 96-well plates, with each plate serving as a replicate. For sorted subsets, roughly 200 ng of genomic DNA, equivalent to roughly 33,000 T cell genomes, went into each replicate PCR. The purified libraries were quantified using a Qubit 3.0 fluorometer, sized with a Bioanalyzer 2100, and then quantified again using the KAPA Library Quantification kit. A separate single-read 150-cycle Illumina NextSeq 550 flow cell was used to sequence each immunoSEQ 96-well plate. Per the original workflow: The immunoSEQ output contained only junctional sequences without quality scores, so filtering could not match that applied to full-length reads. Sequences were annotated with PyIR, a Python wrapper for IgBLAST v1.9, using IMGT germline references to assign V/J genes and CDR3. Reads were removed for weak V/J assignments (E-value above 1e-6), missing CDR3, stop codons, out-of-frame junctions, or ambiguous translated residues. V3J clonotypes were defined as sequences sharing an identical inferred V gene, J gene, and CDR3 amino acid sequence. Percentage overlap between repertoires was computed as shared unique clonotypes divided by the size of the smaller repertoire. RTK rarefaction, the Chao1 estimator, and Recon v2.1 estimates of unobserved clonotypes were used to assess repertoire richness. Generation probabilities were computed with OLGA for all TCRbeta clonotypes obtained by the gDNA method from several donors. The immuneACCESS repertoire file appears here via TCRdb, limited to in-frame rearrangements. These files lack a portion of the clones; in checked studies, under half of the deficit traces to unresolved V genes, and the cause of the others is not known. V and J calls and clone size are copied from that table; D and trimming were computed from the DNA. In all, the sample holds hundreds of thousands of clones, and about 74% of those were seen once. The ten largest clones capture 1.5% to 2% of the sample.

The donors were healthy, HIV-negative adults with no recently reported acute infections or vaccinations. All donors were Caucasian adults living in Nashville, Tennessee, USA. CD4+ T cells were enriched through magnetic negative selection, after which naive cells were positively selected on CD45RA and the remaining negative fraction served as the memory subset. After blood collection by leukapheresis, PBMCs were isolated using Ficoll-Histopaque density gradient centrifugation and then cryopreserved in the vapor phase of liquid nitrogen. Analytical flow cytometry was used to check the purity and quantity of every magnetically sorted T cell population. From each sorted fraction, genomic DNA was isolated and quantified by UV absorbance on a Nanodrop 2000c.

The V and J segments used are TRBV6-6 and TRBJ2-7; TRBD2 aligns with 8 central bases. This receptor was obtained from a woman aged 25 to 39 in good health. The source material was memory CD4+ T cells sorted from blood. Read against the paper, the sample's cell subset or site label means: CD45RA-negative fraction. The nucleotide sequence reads TGTGCCAGCAGAATAGCGGGGTACGAGCAGTACTTC. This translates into CASRIAGYEQYF.